Below, 31 T cell receptor beta chains from the same sample are listed, as sequenced in a study of CD8+CD57+ T cells in acquired aplastic anemia. By flow cytometry, patients selected for sequencing had shown an expansion of CD8+CD57+ cells. Researchers used genomic DNA as the template to profile TCR beta VDJ and CDR3. TCRdb fed the reads into MiXCR, producing one record per CDR3 protein. This table has hundreds of thousands of distinct CDR3 sequences, under 55% appearing once. The sample consisted of sorted CD4+, CD8+, or CD8+CD57+ T cells (not recorded which) from PBMCs. These receptors were obtained from a human donor with aplastic anemia.

V usage is TRBV24-1 and J usage is TRBJ1-5; D remains unclear. V was clipped by 4 bases and J by 1 base, with 16 bases between them. Germline CDR1 reads KGHDR; CDR2 reads SFDVKD. This CDR3 has 17 amino acids. This CDR3 is CATSDAGVNVSNQPQHF. CDR3 DNA: TGTGCCACCAGTGACGCTGGGGTGAACGTGAGCAATCAGCCCCAGCATTTT.

The genes are TRBV5-6 and TRBJ2-7; 7 nucleotides match TRBD1. J lost 2 bases, V lost 4 bases, and 12 bases had no gene match. This CDR3 is 16 amino acids long. Germline V gene data show CDR1 as SGHDT and CDR2 as YYEEEE. The CDR3 DNA is TGTGCCAGCAGCCCCGCTGGGGCAGGGGGAACCTACGAGCAGTACTTC. Its translation is CASSPAGAGGTYEQYF.

The sample holds many counts of this clonotype. The rearrangement uses TRBV29-1 and TRBJ1-1; D uncertain. The germline gives CDR1 SQVTM, CDR2 ANQGSEA. The CDR3 runs 13 residues. The V gene lost 3 bases and the J gene lost 2 bases, with 10 bases spanning the gap. DNA of the CDR3: TGCAGCGTTGAGAACGCTCCCAACACTGAAGCTTTCTTT. It codes for CSVENAPNTEAFF.

This clonotype was seen just once. At one boundary the junction diverges from the germline segment, which might be a read error. V is TRBV11-2 and J is TRBJ1-6; D unclear. Germline CDR1 SGHAT, CDR2 FQNNGV. CDR3 size: 14 residues. CDR3 sequence reads: CASSQEFNNSPLHF. The CDR3 region has the DNA TGCGCCAGCAGCCAGGAGTTCAATAATTCACCCCTCCACTTT.

The V and J genes are TRBV7-6 and TRBJ2-6; D ambiguous. This CDR3 spans 15 amino acids. V was shortened by 5 bases and J by 4 bases, with 12 bases between the two germline ends. From germline, CDR1 is SGHVS and CDR2 FNYEAQ. The CDR3 bases are TGTGCCAGCAGCCCTATGCGTACCGGGGCCAACGTCCTGACTTTC. It is translated as CASSPMRTGANVLTF. The variable domain in full, with the rest retrieved from reference TRBV7-6 and TRBJ2-6, is GAGVSQSPRYKVTKRGQDVALRCDPISGHVSLYWYRQALGQGPEFLTYFNYEAQQDKSGLPNDRFSAERPEGSISTLTIQRTEQRDSAMYRCASSPMRTGANVLTFGAGSRLTVL.

The sample holds a few counts of this clonotype. This chain links TRBV12-3 or TRBV12-4 with TRBJ1-3; D is possibly TRBD1 (6 bases). The length of the CDR3 is 16 residues. V shed 4 bases and J shed 0 bases, with 13 bases lying between them. The CDR3 coding sequence is TGTGCCAGCAGTTATCAGGACAGTGGCTCTGGAAACACCATATATTTT. This codes for CASSYQDSGSGNTIYF.

This clonotype was found many times. The chain has TRBV6-1 and TRBJ2-3; a possible D gene is TRBD2 (7 bases). Deletions cut 4 bases from V and 7 bases from J, with 15 bases between. This CDR3 has 14 residues. Germline-derived CDR1 and CDR2 are MNHNS and SASEGT. CDR3 in amino acids: CASSGTASGYTQYF. The CDR3 nucleotides read TGTGCCAGCAGTGGGACAGCTAGCGGATATACGCAGTATTTT.

This clonotype was seen repeatedly, ten times or more. This rearrangement joins TRBV5-1 to TRBJ1-1; maybe TRBD1 (5 bases). This CDR3 region has 15 residues. Trimming left V 3 bases short and J 0 bases short, with 12 bases between. The germline V gene encodes CDR1 SGHRS and CDR2 YFSETQ. The CDR3 region has the DNA TGCGCCAGCAGCTCGTTAGGGGATGTGAACACTGAAGCTTTCTTT. Residues: CASSSLGDVNTEAFF.

The DNA of the CDR3 is TGTGCCAGCAGCCAGGGATCGGCAGGCAATCAGCCCCAGCATTTT. It codes for CASSQGSAGNQPQHF. The chain uses TRBV3-1 and TRBJ1-5, with unresolved D. V was trimmed by 3 bases and J by 2 bases, leaving 11 bases between them. The germline CDR1 and CDR2 sequences are LGHDT and YNNKEL (reference sequence). The length of the CDR3 is 15 residues.

CDR3 sequence: CATLVDNEQFF. The CDR3 DNA is TGTGCCACCCTGGTAGACAATGAGCAGTTCTTC. The chain links TRBV24-1 to TRBJ2-1; no firm D call. Germline CDR1 and CDR2: KGHDR and SFDVKD. The CDR3 consists of 11 residues. V dropped 9 bases and J dropped 5 bases, with 7 bases sitting between them.

This clonotype showed up just a few times. The chain's CDR3 is CAASSGQGSSYEQYF. The CDR3 DNA is TGTGCCGCTTCTTCAGGACAGGGGTCATCCTACGAGCAGTACTTC. The chain couples TRBV10-3 to TRBJ2-7; 9 bases line up with TRBD1. The CDR3 is made up of 15 amino acids. Germline lookup yields CDR1 ENHRY and CDR2 SYGVKD. V shed 11 bases, J shed 1 base, and the junction held 12 bases outside the gene matches.

This sequence joins TRBV20-1 and TRBJ1-2, with 10 bases identical to TRBD1. This CDR3 has 13 residues. J was trimmed by 6 bases and V by 8 bases; bases with no gene match: 9. In germline, CDR1 is DFQATT, CDR2 SNEGSKA (reference sequence). CDR3: CSSEGQGMDGYTF. The DNA for the CDR3 is TGCAGTTCAGAGGGACAGGGGATGGATGGCTACACCTTC.

CDR3 sequence reads: CSVEGTSGIETQYF. The DNA of the CDR3 is TGCAGCGTTGAAGGGACTAGCGGGATAGAGACCCAGTACTTC. The rearrangement joins TRBV29-1 to TRBJ2-5; 12 positions match TRBD2. Germline V CDR1 and CDR2: SQVTM, ANQGSEA. This CDR3 region has 14 residues. The junction had 1 base not matched to a gene; V was cut back by 1 base and J by 4 bases.

V gene TRBV5-1 combines with J gene TRBJ1-1; 9 nucleotides line up with TRBD1. The V segment lost 4 bases and the J segment 5 bases; nucleotides outside the gene matches: 9. The CDR3 is 15 residues long. In germline, CDR1 is SGHRS, CDR2 YFSETQ. The CDR3 region is CASSLQGQGGTEAFF. The CDR3 bases are TGCGCCAGCAGCCTGCAGGGACAGGGCGGGACTGAAGCTTTCTTT.

This clonotype was detected once. The chain employs TRBV25-1 and TRBJ1-2; D gene unclear. Germline assignment: CDR1 MGHDK and CDR2 SYGVNS. V shed 1 base and J shed 7 bases, with 13 bases lying between them. The CDR3 covers 14 residues. The CDR3: CASSEWVSGFGYTF. The CDR3 DNA sequence: TGTGCCAGCAGTGAATGGGTTTCGGGGTTTGGCTACACCTTC.

As to this clonotype: This could be a read error, since a much larger clone is one nucleotide away. V is TRBV10-3 and J is TRBJ1-6; tentative D call: TRBD1 (5 bases). Germline assignment: CDR1 ENHRY and CDR2 SYGVKD. The CDR3 is 17 amino acids. V was shortened by 3 bases and J by 6 bases, with 18 bases between the two germline ends. The DNA of the CDR3 is TGTGCCATCAGTGAAGCGGGGGAGAGGGGTACTAATTCACCCCTCCACTTT. Its protein is CAISEAGERGTNSPLHF.

This chain links TRBV7-6 with TRBJ2-5; D is perhaps TRBD1 or TRBD2 (5 bases each). The germline CDR1 and CDR2 sequences are SGHVS and FNYEAQ. CDR3 length: 13 residues. Trimming pared 5 bases from V and 4 bases from J, leaving 11 bases between. The CDR3 here is CASSPQGTETQYF. The CDR3 DNA sequence: TGTGCCAGCAGCCCCCAAGGGACAGAGACCCAGTACTTC.

The chain uses TRBV7-8 and TRBJ2-7, with a weak D call TRBD1 (6 bases). Trimming removed 6 bases at V and 0 bases at J, with 18 bases between. Germline assignment: CDR1 SGHVS and CDR2 FQNEAQ. The CDR3 spans 16 residues. The CDR3: CASRRNRVGTSYEQYF. The CDR3 bases are TGTGCCAGCAGGAGGAACAGGGTTGGAACCTCCTACGAGCAGTACTTC. The full variable domain, its missing parts supplied by reference TRBV7-8 and TRBJ2-7, is GAGVSQSPRYKVAKRGQDVALRCDPISGHVSLFWYQQALGQGPEFLTYFQNEAQLDKSGLPSDRFFAERPEGSVSTLKIQRTQQEDSAVYLCASRRNRVGTSYEQYFGPGTRLTVT.

Note on this clonotype: This may come from a read error, since a much larger clone is one base off. The chain has TRBV12-3 or TRBV12-4 and TRBJ2-3, with a weak D call TRBD2 (6 bases). The CDR3 has 15 amino acids. V was trimmed by 5 bases and J by 4 bases, leaving 16 bases between them. The CDR3 spells CASSTRTPGADTQYF. CDR3 sequence (DNA): TGTGCCAGCAGTACCCGGACCCCGGGAGCAGATACGCAGTATTTT.

V is TRBV7-9 and J is TRBJ2-1; 8 bases are shared with TRBD2. The CDR3 loop spans 14 amino acids. Losses at the gene ends were 5 bases for V and 12 bases for J; bases not matched to a gene: 12. Germline V gene sequence: CDR1 SEHNR, CDR2 FQNEAQ (reference sequence). DNA of the CDR3: TGTGCCAGCAGCACCGGGACGGGAGGGCTTATGCAGTTCTTC. Translation: CASSTGTGGLMQFF.

Only a few counts were recorded for this clonotype. This chain links TRBV5-1 with TRBJ1-4, with TRBD1 identical over 7 bases. From germline, CDR1 is SGHRS and CDR2 YFSETQ. This CDR3 contains 16 residues. V gave up 2 bases and J gave up 4 bases; unmatched junction bases: 8. The CDR3 DNA reads TGCGCCAGCAGCTTCTACGGACAGGAGGATAATGAAAAACTGTTTTTT. It yields the protein CASSFYGQEDNEKLFF. Filled out from reference TRBV5-1 and TRBJ1-4, the complete variable domain reads KAGVTQTPRYLIKTRGQQVTLSCSPISGHRSVSWYQQTPGQGLQFLFEYFSETQRNKGNFPGRFSGRQFSNSRSEMNVSTLELGDSALYLCASSFYGQEDNEKLFFGSGTQLSVL.

The chain is built from TRBV7-2 and TRBJ2-2; D uncertain. V lost 1 base, J lost 1 base, and 10 bases lay in between. The CDR3 loop spans 16 amino acids. Per the germline V gene, CDR1 is SGHTA and CDR2 is FQGNSA. The CDR3 is CASSLDSRRNTGELFF. As DNA, the CDR3 is TGTGCCAGCAGCTTAGATTCTAGACGGAACACCGGGGAGCTGTTTTTT.

J is TRBJ2-2 and V is TRBV3-1; the D gene is possibly TRBD2 (6 bases). CDR3 length: 14 amino acids. Germline CDR1 reads LGHDT; CDR2 reads YNNKEL (reference sequence). Deletions cut 3 bases from V and 6 bases from J, with 11 bases between. DNA for the CDR3: TGTGCCAGCAGCCACTCCTCGGGGGCCGGGGAGCTGTTTTTT. This sequence encodes CASSHSSGAGELFF.

The V and J genes are TRBV19 and TRBJ1-6; D may be TRBD1 (5 bases). CDR3 length equals 15 residues. In germline, CDR1 is LNHDA, CDR2 SQIVND (reference sequence). Trimming pared 11 bases from V and 6 bases from J, leaving 20 bases between. The DNA of the CDR3 is TGTGCCTGGGGATTCGTGAGGGGTCGTAATTCACCCCTCCACTTT. It translates to CAWGFVRGRNSPLHF. Full variable domain (remainder filled in from reference TRBV19 and TRBJ1-6): DGGITQSPKYLFRKEGQNVTLSCEQNLNHDAMYWYRQDPGQGLRLIYYSQIVNDFQKGDIAEGYSVSREKKESFPLTVTSAQKNPTAFYLCAWGFVRGRNSPLHFGNGTRLTVT.

The V and J genes are TRBV19 and TRBJ2-5; TRBD2 might be the D (5 bases). The CDR3 extends over 12 amino acids. Per the germline V gene, CDR1 is LNHDA and CDR2 is SQIVND (reference sequence). The germline V and J ends were trimmed by 7 bases and 9 bases, with 15 bases remaining between them. The DNA for the CDR3 is TGTGCCAGTATTGGTAGGGAGAGTTCCCAGTACTTC. Translation: CASIGRESSQYF.

This chain joins TRBV24-1 and TRBJ2-1; 9 bases match TRBD2. The CDR3 sequence is 16 residues long. Germline CDR1 KGHDR, CDR2 SFDVKD. V was pared by 0 bases and J by 10 bases, with 9 bases of the junction left unmatched. As DNA, the CDR3 is TGTGCCACCAGTGATTTGATCGCGGGAGGGCCAAGGGAGCAGTTCTTC. This translates into CATSDLIAGGPREQFF.

This clonotype occurred many times. The gene calls are TRBV9 and TRBJ2-3, with TRBD1 matching 7 bases. Germline assignment: CDR1 SGDLS and CDR2 YYNGEE. The CDR3 extends over 16 amino acids. Trimming took 2 bases from V and 4 from J; bases not matched to a gene: 10. The CDR3 sequence: CASSVMTGSAADTQYF. In DNA, the CDR3 is TGTGCCAGCAGCGTGATGACAGGGAGCGCCGCAGATACGCAGTATTTT.

Many counts were recorded for this clonotype. CDR3 in DNA: TGTGCCATCAGTGAGGGGGAGTCCTACGAGCAGTACTTC. Amino acid sequence: CAISEGESYEQYF. The chain couples TRBV10-3 to TRBJ2-7; D is perhaps TRBD2 (5 bases). Germline V gives CDR1 ENHRY, CDR2 SYGVKD. This CDR3 is 13 amino acids long. V lost 2 bases and J lost 1, with 6 bases in between.

As DNA, the CDR3 is TGCGCCAGCAGCTTTGAACAGGGGGCGCGAGGCTACACCTTC. It translates to CASSFEQGARGYTF. This chain connects TRBV5-1 to TRBJ1-2, with 9 bases fitting TRBD1. Germline CDR1 and CDR2: SGHRS and YFSETQ. This CDR3 contains 14 residues. V lost 2 bases and J lost 8; bases outside the gene matches: 7.

This clonotype was counted at least ten times. The rearrangement links TRBV5-1 to TRBJ1-1; a possible D gene is TRBD1 (5 bases). This CDR3 comprises 15 residues. Germline V gives CDR1 SGHRS, CDR2 YFSETQ. Deletions cut 0 bases from V and 1 base from J, with 10 bases between. The CDR3 loop is CASSLEGLGNTEAFF. In DNA form, the CDR3 reads TGCGCCAGCAGCTTGGAGGGACTGGGGAACACTGAAGCTTTCTTT.

The chain couples TRBV20-1 to TRBJ2-7; weak D call: TRBD2 (5 bases). Trimming shortened V by 6 bases and J by 2 bases, and 20 bases separated the two germline ends. Germline-derived CDR1 and CDR2 are DFQATT and SNEGSKA (reference sequence). The CDR3 loop spans 15 amino acids. The chain's CDR3 is CSAKQLSGIPYEQYF. The CDR3 nucleotides are TGCAGTGCGAAGCAGCTGTCCGGGATCCCCTACGAGCAGTACTTC.